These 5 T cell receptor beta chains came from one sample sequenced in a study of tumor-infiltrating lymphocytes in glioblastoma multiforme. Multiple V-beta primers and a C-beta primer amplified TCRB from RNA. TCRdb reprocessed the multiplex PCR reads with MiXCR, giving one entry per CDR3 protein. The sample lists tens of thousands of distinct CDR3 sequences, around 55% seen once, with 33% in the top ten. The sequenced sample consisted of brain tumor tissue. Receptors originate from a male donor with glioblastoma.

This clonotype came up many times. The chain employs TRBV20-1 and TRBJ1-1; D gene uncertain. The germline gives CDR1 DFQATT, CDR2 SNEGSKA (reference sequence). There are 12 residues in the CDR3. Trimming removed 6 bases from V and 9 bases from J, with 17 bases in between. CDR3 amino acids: CSAPPSAGKAFF. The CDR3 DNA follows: TGCAGTGCGCCCCCCTCGGCAGGTAAAGCTTTCTTT.

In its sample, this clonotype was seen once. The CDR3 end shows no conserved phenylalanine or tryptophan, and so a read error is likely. The CDR3 DNA reads as TGCAGTGCTAGAAGACAGGGAGGAGACATTCAGTACTCC. It encodes CSARRQGGDIQYS. The J gene is TRBJ2-4, the V gene TRBV20-1, with D tentatively TRBD1 (7 bases). Germline V CDR1 and CDR2: DFQATT, SNEGSKA (reference sequence). The CDR3 is 13 amino acids. Deletions cut 2 bases from V and 8 bases from J, with 13 bases between.

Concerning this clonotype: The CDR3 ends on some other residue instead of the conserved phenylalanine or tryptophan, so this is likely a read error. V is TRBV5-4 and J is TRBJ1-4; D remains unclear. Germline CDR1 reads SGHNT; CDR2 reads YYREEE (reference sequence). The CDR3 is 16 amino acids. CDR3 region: CANSLGSSPTNEKLFL. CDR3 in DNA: TGTGCCAACAGCTTGGGCAGTTCCCCTACTAATGAAAAACTGTTTTTG.

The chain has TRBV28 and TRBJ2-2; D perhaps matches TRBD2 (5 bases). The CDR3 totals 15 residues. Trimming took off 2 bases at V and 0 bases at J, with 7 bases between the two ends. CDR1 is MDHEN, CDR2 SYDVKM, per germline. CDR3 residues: CASSLPGTNTGELFF. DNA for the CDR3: TGTGCCAGCAGTTTACCCGGGACGAACACCGGGGAGCTGTTTTTT.

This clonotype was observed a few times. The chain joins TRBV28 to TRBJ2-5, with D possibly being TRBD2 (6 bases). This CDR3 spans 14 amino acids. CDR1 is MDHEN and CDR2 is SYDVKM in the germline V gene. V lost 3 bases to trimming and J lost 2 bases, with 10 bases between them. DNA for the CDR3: TGTGCCAGCAGTTTGGGGGGTCGGCAAGAGACCCAGTACTTC. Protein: CASSLGGRQETQYF.